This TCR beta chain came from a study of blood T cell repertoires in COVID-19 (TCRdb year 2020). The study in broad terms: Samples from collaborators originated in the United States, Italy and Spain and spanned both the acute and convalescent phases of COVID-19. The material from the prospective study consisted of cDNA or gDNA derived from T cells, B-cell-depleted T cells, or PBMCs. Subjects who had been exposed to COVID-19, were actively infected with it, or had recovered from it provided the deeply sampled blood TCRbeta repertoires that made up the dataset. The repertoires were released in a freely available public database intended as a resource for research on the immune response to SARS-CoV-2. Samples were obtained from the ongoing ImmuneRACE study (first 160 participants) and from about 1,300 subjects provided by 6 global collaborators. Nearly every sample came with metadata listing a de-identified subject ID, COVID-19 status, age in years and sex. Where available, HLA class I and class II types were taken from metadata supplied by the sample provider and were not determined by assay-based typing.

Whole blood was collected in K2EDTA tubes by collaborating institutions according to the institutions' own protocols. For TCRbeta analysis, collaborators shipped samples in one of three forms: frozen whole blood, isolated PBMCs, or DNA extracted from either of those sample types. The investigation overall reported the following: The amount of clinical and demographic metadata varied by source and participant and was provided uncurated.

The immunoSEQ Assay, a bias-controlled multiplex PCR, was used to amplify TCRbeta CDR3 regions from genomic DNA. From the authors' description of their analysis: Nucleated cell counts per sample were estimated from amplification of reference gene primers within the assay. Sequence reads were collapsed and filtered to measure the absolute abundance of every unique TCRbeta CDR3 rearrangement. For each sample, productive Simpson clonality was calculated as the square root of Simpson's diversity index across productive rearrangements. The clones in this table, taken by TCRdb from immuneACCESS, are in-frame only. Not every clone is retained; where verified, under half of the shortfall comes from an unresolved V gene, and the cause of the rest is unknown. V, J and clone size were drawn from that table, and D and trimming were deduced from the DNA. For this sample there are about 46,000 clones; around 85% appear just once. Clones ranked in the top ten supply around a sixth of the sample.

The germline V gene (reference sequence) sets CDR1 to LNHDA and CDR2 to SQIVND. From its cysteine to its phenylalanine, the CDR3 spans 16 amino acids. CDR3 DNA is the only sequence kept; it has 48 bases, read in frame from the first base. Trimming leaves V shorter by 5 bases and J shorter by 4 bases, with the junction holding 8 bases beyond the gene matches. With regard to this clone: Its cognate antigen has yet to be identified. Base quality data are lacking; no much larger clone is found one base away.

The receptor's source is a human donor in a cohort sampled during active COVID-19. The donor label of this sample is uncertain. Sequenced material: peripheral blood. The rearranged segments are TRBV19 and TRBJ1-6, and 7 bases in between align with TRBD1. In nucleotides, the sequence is TGTGCCAGTAGTCCGCTAAAGGGACAGTATAATTCACCCCTCCACTTT. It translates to CASSPLKGQYNSPLHF.